This passage covers 15 T cell receptor beta chains from one sample sequenced in a study of blood T cells in healthy people across ages. It was with a sample-barcoded 5' primer and a J-beta primer mix that a second PCR of about 6 to 12 cycles was run. One entry per CDR3 protein, called by TCRdb with MiXCR from the 5' RACE reads. The table includes 1,500,000 or so distinct CDR3 sequences, approximately 60% detected once. The sequencing input was blood. These receptors were collected from a man younger than 35 in good health.

Concerning this clonotype itself: One end of the junction does not line up with germline, which may come from a read error. This chain connects TRBV7-7 to TRBJ2-2, with 7 bases aligning to TRBD1. CDR3 length equals 15 residues. The germline V gene encodes CDR1 SSHAT and CDR2 FNYEAQ (reference sequence). The CDR3 DNA sequence: TGTGCTAGCAGCCCTGGGACAGACTTCACCGGGGAGCTGTTTTTT. Its protein is CASSPGTDFTGELFF.

V and J are TRBV9 and TRBJ2-5; D is possibly TRBD2 (5 bases). Trimming took 3 bases from V and 2 from J, leaving 8 bases between them. The CDR3 is made up of 13 amino acids. Looked up from germline, CDR1 is SGDLS and CDR2 is YYNGEE. The CDR3 sequence: CASSGPGQETQYF. The CDR3 DNA reads TGTGCCAGCAGCGGTCCGGGGCAAGAGACCCAGTACTTC.

This sequence joins TRBV6-5 and TRBJ1-1; D ambiguous. Trimming pared 0 bases from V and 0 bases from J, leaving 20 bases between. Germline CDR1 reads MNHEY; CDR2 reads SVGAGI. The CDR3 is 19 residues long. CDR3 bases: TGTGCCAGCAGTTACTCAGGAGTCCACCGGCAAGTAATGAACACTGAAGCTTTCTTT. Its protein product is CASSYSGVHRQVMNTEAFF.

The chain links TRBV4-2 to TRBJ1-1, with 11 bases lining up with TRBD1. CDR3 length: 18 residues. Losses at the gene ends were 8 bases for V and 2 bases for J; bases not matched to a gene: 16. Germline CDR1 and CDR2: LGHNA and YNFKEQ. CDR3 sequence (DNA): TGTGCCAGCGGCCCTACCGGGACAGGGGGGGAGAGAAACACTGAAGCTTTCTTT. Translating it yields CASGPTGTGGERNTEAFF.

The chain employs TRBV20-1 and TRBJ1-2; 12 bases fit TRBD1. Germline V gene sequence: CDR1 DFQATT, CDR2 SNEGSKA (reference sequence). Germline trimming cut 5 bases from V and 7 bases from J; bases unmatched to any gene: 8. CDR3 length: 14 residues. The CDR3 loop is CSARLGQGALGYTF. The CDR3 bases are TGCAGTGCTCGACTGGGACAGGGGGCCCTTGGCTACACCTTC.

V gene TRBV4-3 combines with J gene TRBJ2-4; D unclear. Matching the DNA end better, TRBJ2-7 makes the J call doubtful. The CDR3 has 12 residues. Germline V gene data show CDR1 as LGHNA and CDR2 as YSLEER. Here the CDR3 reads CASSHRKGEQYF. The CDR3 DNA follows: TGCGCCAGCAGCCACCGCAAGGGCGAGCAGTACTTC.

The rearrangement joins TRBV20-1 to TRBJ2-5, with 10 bases identical to TRBD1. J lost 11 bases, V lost 3 bases, and 12 bases had no gene match. Per germline, CDR1 DFQATT and CDR2 SNEGSKA (reference sequence). CDR3 length equals 14 residues. The CDR3 loop is CSASQRQGAYGQYF. As DNA, the CDR3 is TGCAGTGCTAGCCAACGACAGGGGGCTTATGGGCAGTACTTC.

This clonotype appeared once. The chain links TRBV7-9 to TRBJ2-5; D gene unclear. V was clipped by 8 bases and J by 2 bases, with 21 bases between them. CDR3 length: 16 residues. Germline V gives CDR1 SEHNR, CDR2 FQNEAQ (reference sequence). The DNA for the CDR3 is TGTGCCAGCGTTGCTCCGGGTGGCAGGCGGCAAGAGACCCAGTACTTC. Translating gives CASVAPGGRRQETQYF.

This clonotype was seen only a few times. The chain recombines TRBV29-1 with TRBJ2-1; no firm D call. Looked up from germline, CDR1 is SQVTM and CDR2 is ANQGSEA. Trimming shortened V by 0 bases and J by 6 bases, and 9 bases separated the two germline ends. The CDR3 has 13 residues. CDR3 bases: TGCAGCGTTGAAGATCCCGACTCCAATGAGCAGTTCTTC. Amino acids: CSVEDPDSNEQFF.

This sequence joins TRBV4-2 and TRBJ2-4; D is undetermined. Germline V lookup: CDR1 LGHNA, CDR2 YNFKEQ. CDR3 length equals 17 residues. Trimming pared 4 bases from V and 0 bases from J, leaving 16 bases between. The CDR3 DNA reads as TGTGCCAGCAGCCCCACGATAGGAGAAGTAGCCAAAAACATTCAGTACTTC. Residues: CASSPTIGEVAKNIQYF.

This chain joins TRBV5-4 and TRBJ2-3; D may be TRBD1 or TRBD2 (6 bases each). The V and J ends lost 0 bases and 6 bases respectively, with 17 bases between them. CDR3 length equals 16 residues. Germline V gene data show CDR1 as SGHNT and CDR2 as YYREEE (reference sequence). The CDR3 region is CASSLAGTGARDTQYF. CDR3 bases: TGTGCCAGCAGCTTGGCCGGGACGGGGGCACGCGATACGCAGTATTTT.

The chain joins TRBV11-2 to TRBJ2-7; D may match TRBD1 or TRBD2 (5 bases each). Germline CDR1 and CDR2: SGHAT and FQNNGV. This CDR3 is built from 16 residues. V dropped 1 base and J dropped 7 bases, with 20 bases sitting between them. For the CDR3, the DNA is TGTGCCAGCAGCTTAGTTGGGGGTTTTACCTACAATGAGCAGTACTTC. It encodes CASSLVGGFTYNEQYF.

This chain connects TRBV28 to TRBJ2-7; 7 nucleotides align to TRBD1. CDR3 length: 13 residues. Germline assignment: CDR1 MDHEN and CDR2 SYDVKM. Trimming removed 5 bases from V and 6 bases from J; junction bases left unmatched: 7. This chain's CDR3 is CASSDRGLPEQYF. The CDR3 bases are TGTGCCAGCAGTGATAGGGGGCTCCCCGAGCAGTACTTC.

This clonotype turned up a few times. The chain joins TRBV20-1 to TRBJ2-7; no definite D call. Germline CDR1 reads DFQATT; CDR2 reads SNEGSKA (reference sequence). This CDR3 comprises 10 residues. V shed 2 bases and J shed 6 bases, with 5 bases lying between them. CDR3 in DNA: TGCAGTGCTAGACTCGGCGAGCAGTACTTC. The encoded protein is CSARLGEQYF.

The chain is built from TRBV12-3 or TRBV12-4 and TRBJ1-1; perhaps TRBD1 as D (6 bases). The V and J ends lost 4 bases and 3 bases respectively, with 12 bases between them. This CDR3 comprises 14 residues. This CDR3 is CASSYREFDTEAFF. The CDR3 nucleotides are TGTGCCAGCAGTTACAGGGAGTTCGACACTGAAGCTTTCTTT.